This T cell receptor (beta chain) emerged from a study of T cell responses to AZD1222 COVID-19 vaccine. The V end lost 2 bases, the J end lost 9 bases, and 18 bases lay between the germline ends. The length of the CDR3 is 15 residues. Germline V gives CDR1 SGDLS, CDR2 YYNGEE. Assay: immunoSEQ multiplex PCR; the TCRdb copy retains only in-frame clones and omits some. The data contain some 120,000 clones, around 87% of them seen just once; the ten biggest clones take up 10%. The clonotype was recovered from an adult in good health. This sequence joins TRBV9 and TRBJ2-1, with TRBD2 as a possible D gene (7 bases). Sequenced here: peripheral blood, sampled on day 0 of AZD1222 vaccination. CDR3 sequence reads: CASSVVGRGASEQFF. The CDR3 DNA reads as TGTGCCAGCAGCGTGGTAGGTCGGGGGGCAAGTGAGCAGTTCTTC. The whole variable domain, filled in from reference TRBV9 and TRBJ2-1, reads DSGVTQTPKHLITATGQRVTLRCSPRSGDLSVYWYQQSLDQGLQFLIQYYNGEERAKGNILERFSAQQFPDLHSELNLSSLELGDSALYFCASSVVGRGASEQFFGPGTRLTVL.